The sequence of this T cell receptor (beta chain) was determined in a study of response to subunit inactivated influenza vaccine. Notes on the study in general: After each seasonal influenza vaccination, few new T cells are recruited, the authors suggested.

The J segment lost 4 bases and the V segment lost 1 base, leaving 3 bases of the junction unmatched. The CDR3 is 14 amino acids. TCRdb re-called the RT-PCR reads through MiXCR, storing one row per CDR3 protein. In the table there are 150,000 to 200,000 distinct CDR3 sequences, around 11% of which are singletons. The table lists this clonotype with a few counts. Antigen specificity is unknown. The clonotype was recovered from a man in his fifties or sixties who received an inactivated influenza vaccine. The source was CD8+ T cells sorted from PBMCs, collected roughly 24 months after vaccination. The rearrangement uses TRBV12-3 or TRBV12-4 and TRBJ1-2, with 7 bases fitting TRBD1. The CDR3 spells CASSLGAGGYGYTF. CDR3 DNA: TGTGCCAGCAGTTTAGGCGCAGGGGGCTATGGCTACACCTTC.